The entry that follows covers one T cell receptor (beta chain) sequence. Germline V gene lookup returns CDR1 LGHDT and CDR2 YNNKEL (reference sequence). With 1 base clipped from V and 3 bases from J, the junction kept 5 bases outside the gene matches. This CDR3 region has 15 residues. The participants were between about 18 and 90 years old and came from 24 US areas. Per the original methods: Estimated nucleated cell counts came from reference gene primer amplification. Generated by immunoSEQ multiplex PCR, the TCRdb table keeps only in-frame clones and is missing some. D and trimming come from the DNA, and the V and J calls and clone size come from that table. The sample contains hundreds of thousands of clones, roughly 85% of which appear only once. The data were taken from a study of blood T cell repertoires in COVID-19.

The chain has TRBV3-1 (or the pseudogene TRBV3-2) and TRBJ2-7, with 8 bases lining up with TRBD2. Sequenced input: PBMCs or T cells enriched from blood (not recorded which). The source of this sequence is a man in his forties or fifties who had been exposed to COVID-19. The CDR3 is CASSQVVAGLYEQYF. CDR3 bases: TGTGCCAGCAGCCAAGTGGTAGCGGGGCTCTACGAGCAGTACTTC.